Below, 30 T cell receptor beta chains from the same sample are listed, as sequenced in a study of Ad26.COV2.S vaccination and SARS-CoV-2 variants. TCRdb's copy holds only in-frame clones and misses some; the assay was immunoSEQ multiplex PCR. This table has around 350,000 clones, 92% appearing once. Sequenced material: peripheral blood, taken after recovery from COVID-19. The receptors here all came from a human donor who had recovered from COVID-19.

The chain joins TRBV2 to TRBJ2-7; D might be TRBD1 (7 bases). CDR3 size: 15 residues. Trimming stripped 1 base from V and 2 bases from J, with 12 bases between. The germline CDR1 and CDR2 sequences are SNHLY and FYNNEI. The CDR3 region has the DNA TGTGCCAGCAGTGAAGGAGGAGGGACAGCCTACGAGCAGTACTTC. Its translation is CASSEGGGTAYEQYF.

The chain recombines TRBV11-2 with TRBJ1-2, with D maybe TRBD1 (5 bases). CDR3 length: 17 residues. CDR1 is SGHAT and CDR2 is FQNNGV in the germline V gene. V lost 1 base to trimming and J lost 0 bases, with 15 bases between them. The CDR3 DNA reads TGTGCCAGCAGCTTAGTTGGGTCGGGACGGCCTAACTATGGCTACACCTTC. Amino acid sequence: CASSLVGSGRPNYGYTF.

This chain links TRBV5-6 with TRBJ2-1; TRBD1 aligns across 10 bases. The CDR3 is 13 residues long. The junction had 5 bases not matched to a gene; V was cut back by 6 bases and J by 8 bases. CDR1 and CDR2 from the germline V gene are SGHDT and YYEEEE. The CDR3 DNA reads as TGTGCCAGCACGGGACAGGGGCTCTATGAGCAGTTCTTC. Translating gives CASTGQGLYEQFF.

This clone was observed a few times. V usage is TRBV10-3 and J usage is TRBJ2-3; the match to TRBD2 covers 9 bases. CDR3 length: 16 residues. The trim removed 0 bases at V and 6 bases at J, leaving 7 bases unmatched. The germline V gene encodes CDR1 ENHRY and CDR2 SYGVKD. The CDR3 DNA follows: TGTGCCATCAGTGAGTCCCTAAGCGGGGGGCAGGATACGCAGTATTTT. Amino acids: CAISESLSGGQDTQYF.

The rearrangement joins TRBV4-1 to TRBJ2-4; D is unresolved. V dropped 1 base and J dropped 8 bases, with 21 bases sitting between them. Germline-derived CDR1 and CDR2 are MGHRA and YSYEKL. The CDR3 loop spans 17 amino acids. CDR3 loop: CASSQAVLNYPRDIQYF. The DNA of the CDR3 is TGCGCCAGCAGCCAAGCCGTCCTCAATTATCCAAGGGACATTCAGTACTTC.

CDR3 sequence reads: CASSLGTGAEAFF. CDR3 nucleotides: TGTGCCAGCAGCCTTGGCACAGGGGCTGAAGCTTTCTTT. The chain couples TRBV7-6 to TRBJ1-1, with TRBD1 identical over 7 bases. This CDR3 contains 13 residues. Germline loops: CDR1 SGHVS, CDR2 FNYEAQ. V lost 5 bases, J lost 6 bases, and 6 bases stayed unmatched. The full variable domain, in which reference TRBV7-6 and TRBJ1-1 provide the parts outside the CDR3, is GAGVSQSPRYKVTKRGQDVALRCDPISGHVSLYWYRQALGQGPEFLTYFNYEAQQDKSGLPNDRFSAERPEGSISTLTIQRTEQRDSAMYRCASSLGTGAEAFFGQGTRLTVV.

The gene calls are TRBV11-2 and TRBJ1-6; perhaps TRBD1 as D (6 bases). Germline V lookup: CDR1 SGHAT, CDR2 FQNNGV. The CDR3 has 17 amino acids. The germline V and J ends were trimmed by 5 bases and 9 bases, with 23 bases remaining between them. CDR3 nucleotides: TGTGCCAGCAGCCCGAGGGGCGGGGGGGCTGGGTCTTCACCCCTCCACTTT. It yields the protein CASSPRGGGAGSSPLHF.

The CDR3 loop is CASSWGRQEKLFF. The CDR3 region has the DNA TGTGCCAGCAGTTGGGGCAGACAGGAAAAACTGTTTTTT. The chain uses TRBV12-3 or TRBV12-4 and TRBJ1-4, with D maybe TRBD1 (5 bases). Trimming took 4 bases from V and 8 from J, leaving 11 bases between them. This CDR3 is built from 13 residues.

This clone has a single count. The genes are TRBV9 and TRBJ1-5; D gene ambiguous. The V gene lost 4 bases and the J gene lost 5 bases, with 16 bases spanning the gap. This CDR3 has 15 amino acids. From germline, CDR1 is SGDLS and CDR2 YYNGEE. CDR3 in amino acids: CASSPDLSGDQPQHF. The CDR3 nucleotides are TGTGCCAGCAGCCCCGATTTGTCAGGAGATCAGCCCCAGCATTTT. The entire variable domain, with the rest obtained from reference TRBV9 and TRBJ1-5, is as follows: DSGVTQTPKHLITATGQRVTLRCSPRSGDLSVYWYQQSLDQGLQFLIQYYNGEERAKGNILERFSAQQFPDLHSELNLSSLELGDSALYFCASSPDLSGDQPQHFGDGTRLSIL.

This chain connects TRBV7-2 to TRBJ2-7; tentative D call: TRBD2 (6 bases). This CDR3 comprises 15 residues. Trimming removed 1 base from V and 7 bases from J, with 17 bases in between. Germline-derived CDR1 and CDR2 are SGHTA and FQGNSA. The CDR3 spells CASSLDGGTTKEQYF. The CDR3 DNA follows: TGTGCCAGCAGCTTAGACGGGGGTACGACGAAGGAGCAGTACTTC.

The gene calls are TRBV10-1 and TRBJ1-3; possible D gene TRBD1, 5 bases. The germline gives CDR1 WNHNN, CDR2 SYGVQD (reference sequence). Trimming shortened V by 2 bases and J by 7 bases, and 15 bases separated the two germline ends. This CDR3 comprises 15 residues. For the CDR3, the DNA is TGCGCCAGCAGTGAGGACAGTTCCTCCGGCAACACCATATATTTT. As protein: CASSEDSSSGNTIYF.

The chain recombines TRBV5-1 with TRBJ1-3; D is ambiguous. V shed 4 bases and J shed 4 bases, with 12 bases lying between them. Germline assignment: CDR1 SGHRS and CDR2 YFSETQ. The CDR3 covers 14 residues. In DNA, the CDR3 is TGCGCCAGCAGCCCCCTTATATCCGGAAACACCATATATTTT. This encodes CASSPLISGNTIYF.

The genes are TRBV6-2 or TRBV6-3 and TRBJ2-7; 11 bases align to TRBD2. CDR3 length: 15 amino acids. From germline, CDR1 is MNHEY and CDR2 SVGEGT. The V and J ends lost 0 bases and 4 bases, in that order; junction bases with no gene match: 2. CDR3 protein: CASSYSGLADYEQYF. In DNA form, the CDR3 reads TGTGCCAGCAGTTACTCGGGACTAGCGGATTACGAGCAGTACTTC.

This chain uses TRBV18 with TRBJ1-2, with TRBD1 matching over 7 bases. This CDR3 region has 15 residues. Unmatched junction bases numbered 5, after V lost 3 bases and J lost 1 base. Germline CDR1 is KGHSH and CDR2 is LQKENI. The CDR3 sequence is CASSPTGQINYGYTF. The CDR3 DNA is TGTGCCAGCTCACCTACGGGACAGATTAACTATGGCTACACCTTC.

The chain employs TRBV3-1 (or the pseudogene TRBV3-2) and TRBJ2-2; 9 nucleotides agree with TRBD1. The germline V gene has CDR1 LGHDT and CDR2 YNNKEL (reference sequence). The CDR3 extends over 16 amino acids. Trimming removed 5 bases from V and 2 bases from J; junction bases left unmatched: 6. The CDR3 DNA sequence: TGTGCCAGCAGCAACCGACAGGGGGATAACACCGGGGAGCTGTTTTTT. Translating it yields CASSNRQGDNTGELFF.

The V gene is TRBV9, the J gene TRBJ2-1; 11 positions agree with TRBD2. The germline gives CDR1 SGDLS, CDR2 YYNGEE. J lost 5 bases, V lost 2 bases, and 9 bases had no gene match. This CDR3 contains 17 residues. The CDR3 nucleotides are TGTGCCAGCAGCGTCATTAGCGGGGGGGCAGGAGACAATGAGCAGTTCTTC. Amino acids: CASSVISGGAGDNEQFF.

This chain links TRBV10-3 with TRBJ2-3; 8 bases align to TRBD2. Per germline, CDR1 ENHRY and CDR2 SYGVKD. The CDR3 has 17 residues. Losses at the gene ends were 2 bases for V and 0 bases for J; bases not matched to a gene: 7. CDR3 bases: TGTGCCATCAGTGAGCGGGGCGGGGGGCCTAGCACAGATACGCAGTATTTT. This codes for CAISERGGGPSTDTQYF.

The chain combines TRBV23-1 with TRBJ1-4, with D uncertain. TRBV23-1 is sorted into the ORF group, with uncertain function. This CDR3 spans 12 amino acids. Trimming took off 3 bases at V and 7 bases at J, with 6 bases between the two ends. Here the CDR3 reads CASSHCAEKLFF. CDR3 coding DNA: TGCGCCAGCAGTCACTGTGCTGAAAAACTGTTTTTT.

The chain couples TRBV3-1 (or the pseudogene TRBV3-2) to TRBJ2-7; 9 bases align to TRBD1. There are 18 residues in the CDR3. Germline V gene data show CDR1 as LGHDT and CDR2 as YNNKEL (reference sequence). V shed 4 bases, J shed 1 base, and the junction held 14 bases outside the gene matches. The CDR3 sequence: CASSPEPTGTGMSYEQYF. CDR3 in DNA: TGTGCCAGCAGCCCCGAACCGACCGGGACAGGGATGTCCTACGAGCAGTACTTC.

V and J are TRBV4-1 and TRBJ2-3, with unresolved D. V lost 1 base and J 2 bases, leaving 7 bases between the germline ends. Germline assignment: CDR1 MGHRA and CDR2 YSYEKL. The CDR3 runs 14 residues. CDR3 in DNA: TGCGCCAGCAGCCAAGCCAGGAACACAGATACGCAGTATTTT. Protein: CASSQARNTDTQYF.

This clone was counted only a few times. In DNA, the CDR3 is TGCGCCAGCAGCCCCACAGGCGACCATAGCAATCAGCCCCAGCATTTT. Protein: CASSPTGDHSNQPQHF. The chain joins TRBV5-1 to TRBJ1-5, with TRBD1 as a possible D gene (5 bases). Trimming stripped 4 bases from V and 0 bases from J, with 14 bases between. CDR1 SGHRS and CDR2 YFSETQ come from the germline V gene. The CDR3 loop spans 16 amino acids.

V and J are TRBV9 and TRBJ2-3, with TRBD2 matching over 8 bases. With 0 bases clipped from V and 0 bases from J, the junction kept 3 bases outside the gene matches. This CDR3 comprises 16 residues. The germline CDR1 and CDR2 sequences are SGDLS and YYNGEE. The CDR3 sequence: CASSVGGGSSTDTQYF. As DNA, the CDR3 is TGTGCCAGCAGCGTAGGCGGGGGGTCTAGCACAGATACGCAGTATTTT.

The V gene is TRBV29-1, the J gene TRBJ2-5; D call uncertain. Looked up from germline, CDR1 is SQVTM and CDR2 is ANQGSEA. The CDR3 contains 8 residues. The CDR3 spells CSSGTQYF. The CDR3 region has the DNA TGCAGTTCGGGGACCCAGTACTTC. The full variable domain, completed using reference TRBV29-1 and TRBJ2-5, is SAVISQKPSRDICQRGTSLTIQCQVDSQVTMMFWYRQQPGQSLTLIATANQGSEATYESGFVIDKFPISRPNLTFSTLTVSNMSPEDSSIYLCSSGTQYFGPGTRLLVL.

V and J are TRBV18 and TRBJ2-7; D remains ambiguous. Per the germline V gene, CDR1 is KGHSH and CDR2 is LQKENI. The germline V and J ends were trimmed by 0 bases and 5 bases, with 8 bases remaining between them. The CDR3 consists of 13 residues. The CDR3 DNA sequence: TGTGCCAGCTCACCACCGGTCCTGGACGAGCAGTACTTC. Protein product: CASSPPVLDEQYF. The variable domain in full, completed from reference TRBV18 and TRBJ2-7, reads NAGVMQNPRHLVRRRGQEARLRCSPMKGHSHVYWYRQLPEEGLKFMVYLQKENIIDESGMPKERFSAEFPKEGPSILRIQQVVRGDSAAYFCASSPPVLDEQYFGPGTRLTVT.

The chain carries TRBV7-9 and TRBJ2-7, with D perhaps TRBD1 or TRBD2 (5 bases each). Trimming took 5 bases from V and 4 from J, leaving 18 bases between them. Looked up from germline, CDR1 is SEHNR and CDR2 is FQNEAQ (reference sequence). This CDR3 is 15 amino acids long. This CDR3 reads CASSPQGARDYEQYF. The CDR3 coding sequence is TGTGCCAGCAGCCCTCAAGGGGCACGGGATTACGAGCAGTACTTC.

The rearrangement uses TRBV4-1 and TRBJ2-7, with 8 bases lining up with TRBD2. J was trimmed by 2 bases and V by 1 base; bases with no gene match: 4. The CDR3 consists of 15 residues. The V gene's germline CDR1 is MGHRA and CDR2 YSYEKL. CDR3 residues: CASSQAAGVTYEQYF. The CDR3, as DNA: TGCGCCAGCAGCCAAGCAGCGGGGGTAACCTACGAGCAGTACTTC.

The genes are TRBV13 and TRBJ2-1, with 7 bases that match TRBD2. V was pared by 2 bases and J by 3 bases, with 4 bases of the junction left unmatched. The CDR3 contains 15 residues. The germline V gene encodes CDR1 PRHDT and CDR2 FYEKMQ (reference sequence). CDR3 protein: CASSLIGGGYNEQFF. For the CDR3, the DNA is TGTGCCAGCAGCTTAATAGGCGGGGGCTACAATGAGCAGTTCTTC.

This chain connects TRBV5-6 to TRBJ2-5; 8 positions agree with TRBD2. With 1 base clipped from V and 6 bases from J, the junction kept 14 bases outside the gene matches. The CDR3 loop spans 17 amino acids. The germline CDR1 and CDR2 sequences are SGHDT and YYEEEE. The CDR3 sequence is CASSLHGGRLAKQTQYF. In DNA, the CDR3 is TGTGCCAGCAGCTTGCATGGCGGTCGACTAGCGAAACAGACCCAGTACTTC.

This clone was found once. The chain joins TRBV6-5 to TRBJ1-1; TRBD1 might be the D (6 bases). The CDR3 length is 14 residues. The germline gives CDR1 MNHEY, CDR2 SVGAGI. The germline V and J ends were trimmed by 6 bases and 4 bases, with 15 bases remaining between them. The CDR3 DNA follows: TGTGCCAGCAGCTCCGTTCTAGGGGGCACTGAAGCTTTCTTT. This sequence encodes CASSSVLGGTEAFF.

The chain has TRBV29-1 and TRBJ2-7, with TRBD1 matching 7 bases. CDR3 length equals 15 residues. After removal of 3 bases from V and 3 bases from J, the junction contained 11 bases not matched to a gene. Germline loops: CDR1 SQVTM, CDR2 ANQGSEA. The CDR3 region is CSVEAWDRASYEQYF. The DNA for the CDR3 is TGCAGCGTTGAGGCCTGGGACAGAGCCAGCTACGAGCAGTACTTC.